Listed below are T cell receptor beta chains from one sample, sequenced in a study of T cells of healthy individuals. Using its own MiXCR run on the 5' RACE reads, TCRdb lists one record per CDR3 protein. Among over 95,000 distinct CDR3 sequences listed, approximately 15% were seen once. The source of these receptors is a human donor in good health. Each CDR3 is given with its conserved first and last residue. A D gene is named only where the DNA matches it firmly. The listing skips clone size in some rows; elsewhere it reads once, few, many or a size class.

V gene,clone size,J gene,D gene,CDR3 protein,CDR3 DNA
TRBV4-1,many,TRBJ1-2,.,CASSQDKEYGYTF,TGCGCCAGCAGCCAAGATAAGGAATATGGCTACACCTTC
TRBV5-1,.,TRBJ2-5,.,CASSLGSSRETQYF,TGCGCCAGCAGCTTGGGAAGTTCAAGGGAGACCCAGTACTTC
TRBV20-1,few,TRBJ2-5,TRBD2,CSTSLAGGGGTQYF,TGCAGTACCTCACTAGCGGGAGGGGGGGGGACCCAGTACTTC
TRBV29-1,few,TRBJ2-3,.,CSVVSGVLTDTQYF,TGCAGCGTTGTCTCAGGGGTCCTCACAGATACGCAGTATTTT
TRBV3-1,.,TRBJ2-1,TRBD2,CASSQDGTRDYNEQFF,TGTGCCAGCAGCCAAGATGGGACTAGGGACTACAATGAGCAGTTCTTC
TRBV7-9,.,TRBJ2-7,TRBD2,CASSLSSGGRYEQYF,TGTGCCAGCAGCCTGAGTAGCGGGGGGCGATACGAGCAGTACTTC
TRBV25-1,.,TRBJ2-7,.,CASSESASVSEQYF,TGTGCCAGCAGTGAATCTGCTAGCGTTAGCGAGCAGTACTTC
TRBV6-2/TRBV6-3,few,TRBJ2-5,.,CASRAIAAQETQYF,TGTGCCAGCAGGGCCATAGCGGCACAAGAGACCCAGTACTTC
TRBV12-3/TRBV12-4,.,TRBJ1-6,.,CASGRPSSYNSPLHF,TGTGCCAGTGGACGGCCCAGCTCCTATAATTCACCCCTCCACTTT
TRBV5-5,many,TRBJ2-5,TRBD2,CASSIRTSGGQETQYF,TGTGCCAGCAGCATACGGACTAGCGGGGGGCAAGAGACCCAGTACTTC
TRBV7-2,few,TRBJ1-1,.,CASSLAGRATEAFF,TGTGCCAGCAGCTTAGCGGGGAGGGCCACTGAAGCTTTCTTT
TRBV5-1,.,TRBJ1-2,.,CASSLNSFYGYTF,TGCGCCAGCAGCTTAAACAGCTTCTATGGCTACACCTTC
TRBV7-3,.,TRBJ2-3,TRBD2,CASSSGGPNTQYF,TGTGCCAGCAGTTCGGGGGGGCCGAATACGCAGTATTTT
TRBV7-9,many,TRBJ1-5,.,CASSFDGNQPQHF,TGTGCCAGCAGCTTTGACGGTAATCAGCCCCAGCATTTT
TRBV6-2/TRBV6-3,.,TRBJ2-2,.,CASSLKPTGELFF,TGTGCCAGCAGCCTCAAACCAACCGGGGAGCTGTTTTTT
TRBV6-2/TRBV6-3,many,TRBJ1-1,TRBD1,CASSYAAGGFDTEAFF,TGTGCCAGCAGTTACGCGGCAGGGGGATTCGACACTGAAGCTTTCTTT
TRBV20-1,many,TRBJ1-6,TRBD1,CSAPGTGGSSYNSPLHF,TGCAGTGCCCCCGGGACAGGGGGCTCCTCCTATAATTCACCCCTCCACTTT
TRBV11-3,few,TRBJ2-1,.,CASSLAGTDYNEQFF,TGTGCCAGCAGCTTAGCCGGGACTGACTACAATGAGCAGTTCTTC
TRBV5-1,many,TRBJ2-1,.,CASSFLGGSSYNEQFF,TGCGCCAGCAGCTTCTTAGGGGGTAGCTCCTACAATGAGCAGTTCTTC
TRBV28,.,TRBJ2-3,TRBD2,CASSLQRGADTQYF,TGTGCCAGCAGTCTCCAGCGGGGGGCAGATACGCAGTATTTT
TRBV20-1,few,TRBJ1-5,.,CSARAFQGSGQPQHF,TGCAGTGCTAGAGCCTTTCAGGGATCCGGTCAGCCCCAGCATTTT
TRBV12-3/TRBV12-4,few,TRBJ2-5,.,CASSFSGERGETQYF,TGTGCCAGCAGTTTCTCAGGGGAGAGGGGAGAGACCCAGTACTTC
TRBV20-1,.,TRBJ1-1,.,CSASATATEAFF,TGCAGTGCTTCGGCTACGGCCACTGAAGCTTTCTTT
TRBV20-1,few,TRBJ1-1,.,CSARMNTEAFF,TGCAGTGCCAGGATGAACACTGAAGCTTTCTTT
TRBV6-2/TRBV6-3,few,TRBJ1-1,.,CASSNSYITEAFF,TGTGCCAGCAGCAACTCTTATATCACTGAAGCTTTCTTT
TRBV18,many,TRBJ1-1,.,CASSPSVNTEAFF,TGTGCCAGCTCACCCTCAGTCAACACTGAAGCTTTCTTT
TRBV20-1,.,TRBJ1-1,.,CSARDRVVNTEAFF,TGCAGTGCTAGAGATCGGGTAGTGAACACTGAAGCTTTCTTT
TRBV9,many,TRBJ2-2,TRBD2,CASSEFLAGHTGELFF,TGTGCCAGCAGCGAATTCCTAGCGGGACACACCGGGGAGCTGTTTTTT
TRBV20-1,many,TRBJ2-7,TRBD1,CSARRGHWEGLDEQYF,TGCAGTGCTAGAAGGGGGCACTGGGAAGGTTTGGACGAGCAGTACTTC
TRBV18,.,TRBJ1-1,TRBD1,CASSQTGDPMNTEAFF,TGTGCCAGCTCCCAAACAGGGGACCCGATGAACACTGAAGCTTTCTTT
TRBV7-8,.,TRBJ2-7,.,CASSLRAGASYEQYF,TGTGCCAGCAGCTTAAGGGCAGGGGCCTCCTACGAGCAGTACTTC
TRBV11-1,many,TRBJ1-2,TRBD1,CASSTTFTGGNGYTF,TGTGCCAGCAGCACGACATTCACAGGGGGCAATGGCTACACCTTC
TRBV4-1,.,TRBJ1-1,.,CASSPSQGIFEAFF,TGCGCCAGCAGCCCGTCTCAGGGAATCTTTGAAGCTTTCTTT
TRBV9,.,TRBJ2-7,TRBD2,CASSVDRAGAEYEQYF,TGTGCCAGCAGCGTAGACAGAGCGGGAGCGGAGTACGAGCAGTACTTC
TRBV2,many,TRBJ1-1,.,CASRPTGNTEAFF,TGTGCCAGCAGACCGACAGGGAACACTGAAGCTTTCTTT
TRBV27,few,TRBJ2-1,TRBD2,CASSLSGRANEQFF,TGTGCCAGCAGTTTGAGCGGGAGGGCCAATGAGCAGTTCTTC
TRBV7-8,.,TRBJ2-1,TRBD2,CASSLTSGNYNEQFF,TGTGCCAGCAGCTTAACTAGCGGAAACTACAATGAGCAGTTCTTC
TRBV7-2,.,TRBJ2-1,.,CASSPQGLEQFF,TGTGCCAGCAGCCCACAGGGATTGGAGCAGTTCTTC
TRBV5-1,many,TRBJ1-2,TRBD1,CASSLENQGDGYTF,TGCGCCAGCAGCTTGGAGAACCAGGGGGATGGCTACACCTTC
TRBV3-1,.,TRBJ2-7,TRBD2,CASSQDGTSGIPSYYEQYF,TGTGCCAGCAGCCAAGATGGGACTAGCGGGATCCCGTCGTACTACGAGCAGTACTTC
TRBV7-9,.,TRBJ2-7,.,CASSLIGAGPYEQYF,TGTGCCAGCAGCTTAATCGGGGCCGGTCCCTACGAGCAGTACTTC
TRBV15,many,TRBJ2-3,.,CATSRDLGGNTQYF,TGTGCCACCAGCAGAGATCTTGGGGGGAATACGCAGTATTTT
TRBV7-6,.,TRBJ1-1,.,CASSVVGDMNTEAFF,TGTGCCAGCAGCGTAGTCGGGGACATGAACACTGAAGCTTTCTTT
TRBV28,many,TRBJ2-2,.,CASPGEGGTGELFF,TGTGCCAGTCCAGGGGAGGGGGGCACCGGGGAGCTGTTTTTT
TRBV29-1,.,TRBJ2-1,TRBD2,CSVDGSSGYNEQFF,TGCAGCGTTGACGGTTCTAGCGGTTACAATGAGCAGTTCTTC
TRBV20-1,.,TRBJ2-1,TRBD2,CSAPKLAGVGYNEQFF,TGCAGTGCCCCGAAACTAGCGGGAGTGGGGTACAATGAGCAGTTCTTC
TRBV28,many,TRBJ2-5,.,CASAPWGLSYQETQYF,TGTGCCAGCGCCCCGTGGGGTCTTTCGTACCAAGAGACCCAGTACTTC
TRBV5-1,few,TRBJ2-3,TRBD2,CASSPPGTSGGTDTQYF,TGCGCCAGCAGCCCCCCCGGGACTAGCGGAGGTACAGATACGCAGTATTTT
TRBV5-1,.,TRBJ2-1,.,CASSPTDSSYNEQFF,TGCGCCAGCAGCCCGACGGATAGCTCCTACAATGAGCAGTTCTTC
TRBV18,few,TRBJ2-3,TRBD2,CASSPRTSGVTDTQYF,TGTGCCAGCTCACCACGGACTAGCGGAGTAACAGATACGCAGTATTTT
TRBV3-1,many,TRBJ1-6,.,CASSPGVASPLHF,TGTGCCAGCAGCCCAGGAGTCGCTTCACCCCTCCACTTT